This T cell receptor beta chain is drawn from a study of T-cell memory formation after mild COVID-19. V lost 4 bases to trimming and J lost 3 bases; unmatched junction nucleotides: 9. This CDR3 is built from 16 residues. Germline V lookup: CDR1 GTSNPN, CDR2 SVGIG (reference sequence). There are many counts of this clonotype. The antigen remains undetermined. Study results and caveats: In pre-infection memory, a portion of responding clones appeared, which suggested that cross-reactive memory joined. CM and EM subsets held most contracting CD4+ clones; EMRA held CD8+ ones. Clones shrinking from day 15 to 85 showed even CD4/CD8 mixes; later expanders tilted CD4+.

After 5'RACE with constant-segment primers, TCR alpha and TCR beta cDNA libraries carrying sample barcodes and UMIs were obtained. One entry per CDR3 protein results from TCRdb running MiXCR on the 5' RACE reads. Among hundreds of thousands of distinct CDR3 sequences listed, around 17% were seen once. This clonotype originated in an adult woman who had mild COVID-19 (a few samples of this study predate the infection). Cell type and time point are not known. This chain uses TRBV30 with TRBJ2-3; 11 nucleotides match TRBD1. The sequenced sample consisted of PBMCs or a T cell subset sorted from them (not recorded which). The CDR3 here is CAWIRTGGTTTDTQYF. CDR3 sequence (DNA): TGTGCCTGGATAAGGACAGGGGGCACGACTACAGATACGCAGTATTTT. Full variable domain (remainder filled in from reference TRBV30 and TRBJ2-3): SQTIHQWPATLVQPVGSPLSLECTVEGTSNPNLYWYRQAAGRGLQLLFYSVGIGQISSEVPQNLSASRPQDRQFILSSKKLLLSDSGFYLCAWIRTGGTTTDTQYFGPGTRLTVL.